This T cell receptor beta chain emerged from a study of blood T cell repertoires in COVID-19. Germline CDR1 reads WSHSY; CDR2 reads SAAADI. V lost 6 bases, J lost 6 bases, and 10 bases stayed unmatched. The CDR3 runs to 15 residues. Data came from immunoSEQ multiplex PCR; TCRdb stores just in-frame clones and leaves some out. Of approximately 89,000 clones in the sample, 75% to 85% were seen once. Sequences were obtained from peripheral blood. J is TRBJ1-5 and V is TRBV10-2; 8 bases align to TRBD1. The origin of this receptor is a human donor in a cohort sampled during active COVID-19. The CDR3 DNA reads as TGCGCCAGCAGCCCAAGCCGGGACAGGACTCAGCCCCAGCATTTT. Amino acids: CASSPSRDRTQPQHF.